This T cell receptor (beta chain) was obtained from a study of cytomegalovirus exposure and HLA in healthy donors (dated by TCRdb to the late 2010s). Concerning the study at large: According to an earlier analysis of several hundred of the donors, about 180 million T cells yielded some 120 million unique TCR beta sequences and about 280 Gb of sequence data. An early release covering roughly 600 HLA-typed donors comprised about 320 gigabases of sequencing data and 85 million or so unique TCR sequences. Of the roughly 400 genotyped donors, approximately 83% fell in the genetic ancestry cluster associated with self-reported Caucasian donors. The study aimed to test whether cataloging public T cell receptors could reveal signatures of past pathogen exposure. The study used immunosequencing to profile the T cell repertoires of about 670 subjects and linked those repertoires to cytomegalovirus serostatus. Besides the first cohort of 550 to 750 subjects, a separate validation cohort made up of around 120 different subjects was used. High-throughput TCR immunosequencing, statistical association of individual TCRs with disease status, and machine learning were combined to predict cytomegalovirus infection status. In a later analysis, previously published TCR beta repertoires from roughly 710 donors were re-analyzed and high-resolution HLA genotyping was added so that TCR occurrence patterns could be studied. In the later analysis, no new phenotypic data were used to find candidate immune exposures; instead, reliance was placed on TCR beta sequences and their occurrence across donors. To decide whether each TCR beta V gene segment behaved as functional or pseudogenic, an earlier analysis of some 540 of the donors relied on high-throughput TCR beta sequencing. Donor age, sex, ethnicity and CMV serostatus were compiled together with the repertoire data. In a later genetic analysis, genome-wide SNP genotypes for about three fifths of the roughly 670 donors were used, and that subset was treated as a discovery cohort. All discovery cohort repertoires had been generated on a single sequencing platform. Class I and class II HLA loci were covered by the typing at four-digit resolution. The number of typed donors differed by locus: about 620-640 for A, B, C, DRB1 and DQB1; approximately 520 for DQA1; approximately 600 for DPA1; and some 470 for DPB1. Because of strong linkage in the cohort, a few DR-DQ haplotypes were treated as single units for association and clustering. Across some 400 genotyped donors of the cohort, an average of approximately 240,000 unique TCR beta nucleotide sequences per donor were sequenced, and approximately 17% of those sequences were non-productive.

As regards this clone: Its recognized antigen is unknown. Within one base of it there is no much larger clone, and no base qualities were kept.

The study at large found these results: The study gave a list of 150 to 200 TCR beta chains associated with cytomegalovirus. A later genetic analysis associated a missense DCLRE1C variant with V-gene and J-gene trimming of TCR beta chains, and an independent cohort replicated the association. Three of the identified cytomegalovirus-associated TCR beta chains were confirmed in vitro to be specific for cytomegalovirus antigens. A later genetic analysis reported fewer N-insertions in productive TCRs among donors in an Asian-associated ancestry cluster than the roughly 700-donor mean. HLA typing was unavailable for some donors at each locus, so association tests used only the typed subset. The sequencing pipeline was judged likely to have produced a cluster of highly shared sequence variants as a technical artifact. This cohort had only TCR beta chains sequenced, and the lack of alpha or paired-chain data limited which features could be detected. A later analysis reported that several top co-occurrence clusters appeared linked to parvovirus B19, influenza, CMV and Epstein-Barr virus. A later analysis found that most CMV-associated TCR beta chains appeared HLA-restricted, with HLA associations seemingly driven largely by CMV exposure. Specific HLA alleles were associated with 18,000 or so TCR beta sequences at a false discovery rate of 0.05 in a later analysis. The authors suggested that the approach could potentially be generalized to other disease states and immunological phenotypes. Because counts were too low, roughly 16 rarely observed V segments, including chromosome 9 orphons, were excluded from the earlier analysis of some 540 of the donors. A further reported finding was that TCR beta sequences accurately predicted the HLA-A and HLA-B alleles for most subjects in the first cohort. Immune exposure information for the cohort was limited to CMV serostatus. Sequencing depth was assumed to be roughly uniform across donors in the presence/absence analyses, though that assumption may not hold. When HLA alleles, especially DR and DQ, strongly co-occurred, attributing TCR associations to individual alleles was difficult. Cytomegalovirus status was reported to be diagnosed by the classifier with high specificity and sensitivity in both the original and validation cohorts. In an earlier analysis of more than 450 of the donors, most TCR beta V segments were observed in productive rearrangements about 90% or about 30% of the time, broadly matching IMGT annotations. In a later analysis, TCR association rates were found to vary across HLA loci, with the most associated TCRs seen for DRB1 alleles and the fewest for HLA-C alleles. Linkage disequilibrium might explain the correlated functional status among segregating V segments, but an unknown experimental factor could not be excluded. Compared with equally common non-associated chains, HLA-associated TCR beta chains in a later analysis were more clonally expanded and had lower generation probabilities. Most TCR sequences were seen in very few donors, while some public TCRs were found in many individuals. Some IMGT-functional V segments, including TRBV6-2 and TRBV6-3, could not be distinguished by the 87-base-pair reads and were therefore excluded.

Sequences ENHRY (CDR1) and SYGVKD (CDR2) are obtained from the germline V gene. The CDR3 measures 15 amino acids from cysteine to phenylalanine. Kept here is only the CDR3 DNA, which spans 45 bases and is read in frame from base 1. V lost 8 bases and J lost 2 bases; the stretch between them is 18 bases long. Library construction relied on the immunoSEQ multiplex PCR assay. For the multiplex PCR, a mixture combining 60 forward primers for TCR Vbeta segments and 13 reverse primers for TCR Jbeta segments was used. The CDR3 region of rearranged TCR beta genes was amplified from genomic DNA by a multiplex PCR assay. The Illumina HiSeq System was used to sequence the amplified TCR beta libraries as 87-base-pair reads. Under the source paper's analysis protocol: In a later analysis, 80 million or so unique TCR beta chains were counted across the 690 or so repertoires, and about 9.9 million of these chains were shared by at least two donors. Raw reads were error-corrected and collapsed into unique sequences with a nearest-neighbor algorithm that merged closely related sequences to remove PCR and sequencing errors. Alignment of CDR3 sequences to IMGT reference sequences was used to assign V, D and J gene segments. For a sequence to be retained, at least a six-nucleotide match to both a V gene segment and a J gene segment was required. Rearrangements were classified as productive when the CDR3 lacked stop codons and remained in frame with V and J, and all other rearrangements were classified as non-productive. CDR3 was defined according to IMGT convention as the region running from the second conserved V-encoded cysteine to the conserved J-encoded phenylalanine. The earlier analysis of about 590 of the donors excluded sequences that lacked an unambiguous match to a single V gene segment. An earlier analysis of approximately 590 of the donors called V segments functional above 56.7% productive rearrangements and segregating when the between-donor standard deviation exceeded 5%. A statistical classification framework was developed to diagnose cytomegalovirus status using the catalog of TCR beta chain sequences. In a later analysis, TCR nucleotide sequences were compared against IMGT/GENE-DB human TR gene sequences so that V and J genes could be assigned. In a later analysis, CDR3 sequences and most-parsimonious VDJ recombination scenarios were assigned using the TCRdist pipeline. A later analysis defined each TCR beta chain by its CDR3 amino acid sequence plus V-gene family, and excluded reads lacking a unique V-gene family. To address suspected cross-contamination and a sequencing artifact, a later analysis removed 450 to 700 highly shared, low-generation-probability nucleotide sequences. For each public chain, a later analysis derived a clonal expansion index from normalized ranks of inferred template counts within each repertoire. In a later analysis, generation probabilities were computed with a VDJ recombination model fitted to out-of-frame rearrangements, and the resulting probabilities were checked against IGoR. In a later analysis, hypergeometric tests were used to score TCR-TCR, TCR-HLA and TCR-CMV co-occurrence, with a repertoire-size bias correction applied to TCR pairs. To estimate false discovery rates, a later analysis permuted the HLA or CMV assignments 20 times. In a later analysis, co-occurring TCRs were grouped using DBSCAN, with TCRdist sequence similarity added in when clustering inside HLA-allele-positive subsets. For co-occurrence clustering, repertoires with fewer than 30,000 or more than 120,000 public chains were excluded, along with roughly 5 repertoires with anomalous nucleotide sharing. Entries here come from immuneACCESS through TCRdb and include only in-frame sequences with V and J called. Some clones fail to appear in such tables; in the studies checked, an unresolved V gene covers under half of the shortfall, and the cause of the remainder is unknown. Clone size and V and J calls were adopted from that table, with D and trimming inferred from the DNA. This sample holds roughly 180,000 clones; more than 65% were observed only once. Together, the top ten hold under 1.5% of the sample.

The cohort consisted of hundreds of healthy bone marrow donors. All cohort members were sampled while nominally healthy, although unrecorded immune exposures were likely present. The donor was CMV seropositive and was included in the group of 250 to 300 seropositive cohort members. Each donor provided a peripheral blood sample, and peripheral blood mononuclear cells were used for TCR beta sequencing. The Qiagen DNeasy Blood Extraction Kit was used to extract genomic DNA from the blood cell samples. This sequence originates from a girl aged 2 to 9 in good health and CMV-seropositive. The chain links TRBV10-3 with TRBJ1-2, with the identity of the D gene unclear. Source material: PBMCs. The bases are TGTGCCATCTCCTCTCGACTGTTGGAGAACTATGGCTACACCTTC. It is translated as CAISSRLLENYGYTF.